This TCR beta chain was sequenced for a study of shared clonotypes between healthy human individuals. The authors split each subset's genomic DNA evenly across several immunoSEQ plates. Clones were read by immunoSEQ multiplex PCR, and TCRdb kept only the in-frame ones, dropping some. The sample shows around 700,000 clones, 72% of them seen only once. Germline assignment: CDR1 SGHKS and CDR2 YYEKEE (reference sequence). This CDR3 has 17 amino acids. V shed 6 bases and J 0 bases; nucleotides not matched to a gene: 14. This receptor was identified in a woman aged 25 to 45 in good health. This sequence joins TRBV5-5 and TRBJ2-5, with TRBD2 matching over 7 bases. The material sequenced was memory CD4+ T cells sorted from blood. As to subset: CD45RA-negative fraction. The chain's CDR3 is CASTRWASGLYQETQYF. The CDR3 bases are TGTGCCAGCACCCGGTGGGCTAGCGGATTGTACCAAGAGACCCAGTACTTC.